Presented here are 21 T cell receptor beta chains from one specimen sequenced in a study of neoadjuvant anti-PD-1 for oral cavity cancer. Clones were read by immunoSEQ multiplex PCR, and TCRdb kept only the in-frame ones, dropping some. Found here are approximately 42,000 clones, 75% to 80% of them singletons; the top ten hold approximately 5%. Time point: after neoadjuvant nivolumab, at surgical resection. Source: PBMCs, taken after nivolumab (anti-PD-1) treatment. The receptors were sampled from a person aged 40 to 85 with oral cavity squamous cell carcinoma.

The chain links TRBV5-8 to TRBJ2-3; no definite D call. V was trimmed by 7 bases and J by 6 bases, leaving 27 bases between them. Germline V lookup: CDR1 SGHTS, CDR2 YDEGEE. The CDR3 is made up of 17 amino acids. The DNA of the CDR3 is TGTGCCAGCGTTAAACTTATTGACACGACGAAAGGCGATACGCAGTATTTT. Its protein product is CASVKLIDTTKGDTQYF.

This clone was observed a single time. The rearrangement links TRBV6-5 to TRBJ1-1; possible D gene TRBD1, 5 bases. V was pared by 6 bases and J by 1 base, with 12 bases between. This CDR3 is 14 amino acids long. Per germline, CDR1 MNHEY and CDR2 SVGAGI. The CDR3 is CASRSGARNTEAFF. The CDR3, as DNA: TGTGCCAGCAGGTCCGGGGCGCGGAACACTGAAGCTTTCTTT.

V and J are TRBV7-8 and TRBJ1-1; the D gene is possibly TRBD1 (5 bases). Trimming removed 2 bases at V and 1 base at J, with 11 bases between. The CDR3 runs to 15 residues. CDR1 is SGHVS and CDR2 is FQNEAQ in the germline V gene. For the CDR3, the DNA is TGTGCCAGCAGCTTATCGCGGACAACGAACACTGAAGCTTTCTTT. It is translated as CASSLSRTTNTEAFF.

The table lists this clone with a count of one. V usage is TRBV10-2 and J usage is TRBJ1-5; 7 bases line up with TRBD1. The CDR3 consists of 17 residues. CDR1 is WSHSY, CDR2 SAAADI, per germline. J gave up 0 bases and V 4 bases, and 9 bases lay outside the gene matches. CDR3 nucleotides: TGCGCCAGCAGTGCACAGGGGTTTGCCCTTAGCAATCAGCCCCAGCATTTT. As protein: CASSAQGFALSNQPQHF.

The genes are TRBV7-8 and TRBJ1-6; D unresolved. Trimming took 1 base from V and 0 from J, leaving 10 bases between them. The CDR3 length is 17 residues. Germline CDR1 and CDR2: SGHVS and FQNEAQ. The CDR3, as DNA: TGTGCCAGCAGCTTAGAAGGGCGGAGCTCCTATAATTCACCCCTCCACTTT. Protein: CASSLEGRSSYNSPLHF. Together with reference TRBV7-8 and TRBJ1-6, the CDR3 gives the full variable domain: GAGVSQSPRYKVAKRGQDVALRCDPISGHVSLFWYQQALGQGPEFLTYFQNEAQLDKSGLPSDRFFAERPEGSVSTLKIQRTQQEDSAVYLCASSLEGRSSYNSPLHFGNGTRLTVT.

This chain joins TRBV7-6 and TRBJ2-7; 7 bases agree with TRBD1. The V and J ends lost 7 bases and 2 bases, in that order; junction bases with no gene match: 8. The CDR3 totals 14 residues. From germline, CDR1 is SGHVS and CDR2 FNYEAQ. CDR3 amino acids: CASTINRGPYEQYF. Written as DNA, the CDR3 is TGTGCCAGCACCATAAACAGGGGTCCCTACGAGCAGTACTTC.

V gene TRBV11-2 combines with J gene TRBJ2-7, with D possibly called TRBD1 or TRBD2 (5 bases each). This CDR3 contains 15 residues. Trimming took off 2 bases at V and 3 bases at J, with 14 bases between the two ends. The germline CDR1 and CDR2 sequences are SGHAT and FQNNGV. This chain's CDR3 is CASSLSRERGYEQYF. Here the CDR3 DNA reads TGTGCCAGCAGCTTATCGAGGGAGAGGGGCTACGAGCAGTACTTC.

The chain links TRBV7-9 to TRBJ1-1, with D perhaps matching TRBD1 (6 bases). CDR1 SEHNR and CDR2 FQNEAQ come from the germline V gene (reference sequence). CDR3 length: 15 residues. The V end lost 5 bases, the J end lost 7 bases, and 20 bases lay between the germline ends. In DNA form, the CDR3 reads TGTGCCAGCAGCCTTACCCAGGGGTGGGGGGATGAAGCTTTCTTT. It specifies CASSLTQGWGDEAFF. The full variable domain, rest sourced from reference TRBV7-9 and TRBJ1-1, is DTGVSQNPRHKITKRGQNVTFRCDPISEHNRLYWYRQTLGQGPEFLTYFQNEAQLEKSRLLSDRFSAERPKGSFSTLEIQRTEQGDSAMYLCASSLTQGWGDEAFFGQGTRLTVV.

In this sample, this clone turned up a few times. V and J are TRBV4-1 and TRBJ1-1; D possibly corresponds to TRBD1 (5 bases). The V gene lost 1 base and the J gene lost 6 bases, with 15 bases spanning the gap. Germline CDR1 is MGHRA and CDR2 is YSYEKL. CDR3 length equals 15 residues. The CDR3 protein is CASSQAAGKWSEAFF. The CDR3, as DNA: TGCGCCAGCAGCCAAGCCGCAGGGAAATGGTCTGAAGCTTTCTTT.

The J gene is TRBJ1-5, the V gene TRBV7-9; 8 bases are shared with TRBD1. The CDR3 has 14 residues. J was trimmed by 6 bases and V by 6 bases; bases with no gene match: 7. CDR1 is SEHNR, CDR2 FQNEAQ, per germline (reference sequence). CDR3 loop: CASSSGQAGQPQHF. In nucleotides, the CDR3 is TGTGCCAGCAGTTCGGGACAGGCAGGTCAGCCCCAGCATTTT.

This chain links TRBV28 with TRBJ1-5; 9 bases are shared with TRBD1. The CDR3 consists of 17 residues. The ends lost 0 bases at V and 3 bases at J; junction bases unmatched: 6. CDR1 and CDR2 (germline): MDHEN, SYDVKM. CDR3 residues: CASSLWGQGTSNQPQHF. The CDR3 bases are TGTGCCAGCAGTTTATGGGGACAGGGCACGTCCAATCAGCCCCAGCATTTT.

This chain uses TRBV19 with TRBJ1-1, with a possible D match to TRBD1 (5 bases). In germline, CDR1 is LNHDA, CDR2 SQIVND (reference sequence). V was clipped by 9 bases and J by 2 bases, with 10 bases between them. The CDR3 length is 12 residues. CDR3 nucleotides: TGTGCCAGCAGACAGTTAAACACTGAAGCTTTCTTT. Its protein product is CASRQLNTEAFF.

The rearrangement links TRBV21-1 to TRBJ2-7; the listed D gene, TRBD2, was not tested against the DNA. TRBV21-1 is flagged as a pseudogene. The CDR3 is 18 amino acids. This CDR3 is CASSRGLAGAQGSYEQYF. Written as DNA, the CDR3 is TGTGCCAGCAGCAGGGGACTAGCGGGAGCCCAAGGATCCTACGAGCAGTACTTC.

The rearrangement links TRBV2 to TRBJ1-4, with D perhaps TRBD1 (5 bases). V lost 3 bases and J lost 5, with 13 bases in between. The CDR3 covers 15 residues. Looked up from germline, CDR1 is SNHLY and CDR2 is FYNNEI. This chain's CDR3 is CASSETRGGNEKLFF. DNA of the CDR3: TGTGCCAGCAGTGAGACCCGGGGGGGGAATGAAAAACTGTTTTTT.

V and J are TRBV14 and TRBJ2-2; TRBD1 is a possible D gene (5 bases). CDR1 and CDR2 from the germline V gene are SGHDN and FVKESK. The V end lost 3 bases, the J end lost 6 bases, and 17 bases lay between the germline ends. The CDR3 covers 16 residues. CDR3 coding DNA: TGTGCCAGCAGCCACAAGCTCCCCTCAGGGTCCGGGGAGCTGTTTTTT. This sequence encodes CASSHKLPSGSGELFF.

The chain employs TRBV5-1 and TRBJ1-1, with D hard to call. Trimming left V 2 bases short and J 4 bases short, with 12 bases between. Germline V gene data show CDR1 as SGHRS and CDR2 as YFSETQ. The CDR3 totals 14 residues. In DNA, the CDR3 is TGCGCCAGCAGCTTCTCCTACTCGGCCACTGAAGCTTTCTTT. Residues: CASSFSYSATEAFF.

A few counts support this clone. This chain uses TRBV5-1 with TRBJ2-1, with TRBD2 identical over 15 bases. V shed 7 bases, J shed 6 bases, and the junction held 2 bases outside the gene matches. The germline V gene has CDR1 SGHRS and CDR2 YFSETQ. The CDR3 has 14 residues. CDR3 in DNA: TGCGCCAGCGGGACTAGCGGGAGGACCAATGAGCAGTTCTTC. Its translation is CASGTSGRTNEQFF.

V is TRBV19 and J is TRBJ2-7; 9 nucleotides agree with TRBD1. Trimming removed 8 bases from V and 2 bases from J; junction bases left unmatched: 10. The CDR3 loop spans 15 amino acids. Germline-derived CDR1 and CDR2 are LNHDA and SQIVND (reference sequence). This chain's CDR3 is CASSKPGQGPYEQYF. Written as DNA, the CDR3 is TGTGCCAGTTCTAAGCCGGGACAGGGACCCTACGAGCAGTACTTC.

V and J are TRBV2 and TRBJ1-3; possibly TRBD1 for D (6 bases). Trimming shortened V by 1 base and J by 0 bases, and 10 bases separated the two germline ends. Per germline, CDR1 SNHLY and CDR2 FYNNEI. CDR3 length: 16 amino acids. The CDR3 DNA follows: TGTGCCAGCAGTGAAGACAGGGCATCCTCTGGAAACACCATATATTTT. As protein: CASSEDRASSGNTIYF.

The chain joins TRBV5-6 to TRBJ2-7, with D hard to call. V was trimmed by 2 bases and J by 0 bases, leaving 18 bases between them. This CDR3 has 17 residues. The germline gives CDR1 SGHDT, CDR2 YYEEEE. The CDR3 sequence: CASSLRKRTVSSYEQYF. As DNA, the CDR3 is TGTGCCAGCAGCTTAAGAAAACGGACGGTAAGCTCCTACGAGCAGTACTTC.

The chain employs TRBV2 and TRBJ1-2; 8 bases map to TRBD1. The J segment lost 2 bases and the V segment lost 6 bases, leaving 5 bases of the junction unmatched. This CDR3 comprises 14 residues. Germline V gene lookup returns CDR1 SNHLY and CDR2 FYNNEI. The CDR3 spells CASRGQVENYGYTF. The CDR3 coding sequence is TGTGCCAGCAGGGGACAGGTCGAAAACTATGGCTACACCTTC. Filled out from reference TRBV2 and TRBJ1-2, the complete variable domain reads EPEVTQTPSHQVTQMGQEVILRCVPISNHLYFYWYRQILGQKVEFLVSFYNNEISEKSEIFDDQFSVERPDGSNFTLKIRSTKLEDSAMYFCASRGQVENYGYTFGSGTRLTVV.